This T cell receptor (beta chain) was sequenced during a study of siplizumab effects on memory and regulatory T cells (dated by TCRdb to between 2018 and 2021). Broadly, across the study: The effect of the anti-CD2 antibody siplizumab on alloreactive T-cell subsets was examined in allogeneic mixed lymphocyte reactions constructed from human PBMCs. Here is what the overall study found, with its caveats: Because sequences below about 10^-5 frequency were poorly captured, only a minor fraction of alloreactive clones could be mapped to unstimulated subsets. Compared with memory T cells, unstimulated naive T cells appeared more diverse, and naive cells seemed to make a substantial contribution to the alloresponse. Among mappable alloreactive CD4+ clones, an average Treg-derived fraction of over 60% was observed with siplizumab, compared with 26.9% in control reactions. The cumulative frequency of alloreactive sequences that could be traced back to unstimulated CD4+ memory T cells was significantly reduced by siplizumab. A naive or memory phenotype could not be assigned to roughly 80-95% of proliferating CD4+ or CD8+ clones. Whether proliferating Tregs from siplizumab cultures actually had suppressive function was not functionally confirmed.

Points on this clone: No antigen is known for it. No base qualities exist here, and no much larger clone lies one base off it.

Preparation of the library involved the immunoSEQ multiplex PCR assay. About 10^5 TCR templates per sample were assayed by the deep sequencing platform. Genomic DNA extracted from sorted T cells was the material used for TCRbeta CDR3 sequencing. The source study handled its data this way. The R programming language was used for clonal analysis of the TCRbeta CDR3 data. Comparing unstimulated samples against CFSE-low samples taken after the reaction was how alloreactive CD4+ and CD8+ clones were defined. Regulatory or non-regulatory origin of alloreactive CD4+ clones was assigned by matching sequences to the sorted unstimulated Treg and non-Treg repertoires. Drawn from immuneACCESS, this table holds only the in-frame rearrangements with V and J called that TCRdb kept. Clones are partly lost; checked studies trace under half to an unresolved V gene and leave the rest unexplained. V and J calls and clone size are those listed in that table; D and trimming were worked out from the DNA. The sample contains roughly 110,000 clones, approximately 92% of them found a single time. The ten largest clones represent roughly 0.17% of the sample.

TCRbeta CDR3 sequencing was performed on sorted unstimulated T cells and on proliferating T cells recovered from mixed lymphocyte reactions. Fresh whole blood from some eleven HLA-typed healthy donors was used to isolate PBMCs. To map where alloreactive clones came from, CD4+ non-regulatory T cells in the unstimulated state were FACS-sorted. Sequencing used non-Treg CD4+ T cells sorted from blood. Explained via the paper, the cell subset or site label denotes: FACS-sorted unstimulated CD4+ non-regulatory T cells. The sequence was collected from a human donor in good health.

The CDR3 region has the sequence CASSLRGTPSYEQYF. The nucleotide sequence reads TGCGCCAGCAGCTTACGGGGAACCCCCTCCTACGAGCAGTACTTC. The chain is made from TRBV5-1 and TRBJ2-7; possibly the D gene is TRBD2, per 5 matching bases. The germline V gene specifies SGHRS as CDR1 and YFSETQ as CDR2. A distance of 12 bases separates the germline ends of V and J, which lose 2 bases and 0 bases respectively. Measured from the cysteine to the phenylalanine, the CDR3 is 15 residues long. The sequence is cut down to CDR3 DNA, 45 bases in frame from base 1.